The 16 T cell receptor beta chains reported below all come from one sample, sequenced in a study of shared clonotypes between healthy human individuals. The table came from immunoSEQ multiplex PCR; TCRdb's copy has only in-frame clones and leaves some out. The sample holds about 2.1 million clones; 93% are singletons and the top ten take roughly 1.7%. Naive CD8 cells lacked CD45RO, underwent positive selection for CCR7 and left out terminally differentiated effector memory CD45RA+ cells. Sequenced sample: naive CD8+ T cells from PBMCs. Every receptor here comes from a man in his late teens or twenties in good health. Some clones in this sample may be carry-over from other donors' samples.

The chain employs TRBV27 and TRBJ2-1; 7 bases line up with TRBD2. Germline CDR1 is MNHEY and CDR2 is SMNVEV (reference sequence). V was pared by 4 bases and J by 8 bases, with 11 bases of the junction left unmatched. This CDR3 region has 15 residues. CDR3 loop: CASSSLASYGDEQFF. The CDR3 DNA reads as TGTGCCAGCAGTTCACTAGCGTCATATGGGGATGAGCAGTTCTTC.

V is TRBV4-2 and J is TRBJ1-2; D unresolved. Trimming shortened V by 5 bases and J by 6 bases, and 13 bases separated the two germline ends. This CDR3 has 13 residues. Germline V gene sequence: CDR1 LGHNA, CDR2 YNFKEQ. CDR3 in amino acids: CASSAHTRDGYTF. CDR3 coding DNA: TGTGCCAGCAGCGCTCATACGAGGGATGGCTACACCTTC.

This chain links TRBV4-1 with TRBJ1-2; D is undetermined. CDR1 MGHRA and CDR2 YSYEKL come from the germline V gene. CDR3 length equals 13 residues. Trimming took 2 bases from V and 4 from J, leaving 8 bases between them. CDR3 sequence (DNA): TGCGCCAGCAGCCAACCCCACCGCTATGGCTACACCTTC. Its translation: CASSQPHRYGYTF.

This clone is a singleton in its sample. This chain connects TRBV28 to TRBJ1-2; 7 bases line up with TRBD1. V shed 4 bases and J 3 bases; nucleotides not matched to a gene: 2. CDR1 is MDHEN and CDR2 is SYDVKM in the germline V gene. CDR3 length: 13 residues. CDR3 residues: CASSSTGYYGYTF. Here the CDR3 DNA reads TGTGCCAGCAGTTCGACAGGGTACTATGGCTACACCTTC.

The chain's CDR3 is CASSFTYRSGGTVYEQYF. The CDR3 nucleotides are TGTGCCAGCAGCTTCACCTACAGGTCGGGCGGGACGGTCTACGAGCAGTACTTC. The V gene is TRBV11-2, the J gene TRBJ2-7; perhaps TRBD2 as D (6 bases). CDR3 length: 18 amino acids. Germline V CDR1 and CDR2: SGHAT, FQNNGV. V was trimmed by 3 bases and J by 3 bases, leaving 24 bases between them.

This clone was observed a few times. This chain's CDR3 is CASSMEGQGVQPQHF. CDR3 nucleotide sequence: TGTGCCAGTAGTATGGAGGGACAGGGCGTGCAGCCCCAGCATTTT. The chain joins TRBV19 to TRBJ1-5; 9 bases line up with TRBD1. J was trimmed by 7 bases and V by 3 bases; bases with no gene match: 7. The germline gives CDR1 LNHDA, CDR2 SQIVND (reference sequence). The CDR3 is made up of 15 amino acids.

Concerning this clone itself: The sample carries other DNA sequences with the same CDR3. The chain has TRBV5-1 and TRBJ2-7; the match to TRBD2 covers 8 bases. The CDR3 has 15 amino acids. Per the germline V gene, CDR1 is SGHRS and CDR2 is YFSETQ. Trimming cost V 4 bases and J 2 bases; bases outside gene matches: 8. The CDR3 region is CASSPGLALTYEQYF. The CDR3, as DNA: TGCGCCAGCAGCCCCGGACTAGCCCTAACCTACGAGCAGTACTTC.

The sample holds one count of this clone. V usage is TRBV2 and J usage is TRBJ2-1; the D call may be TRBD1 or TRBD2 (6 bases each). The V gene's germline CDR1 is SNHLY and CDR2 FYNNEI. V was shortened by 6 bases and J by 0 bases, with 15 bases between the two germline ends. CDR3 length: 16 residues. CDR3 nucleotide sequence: TGTGCCAGCAGGGCAATAGGGGGGAGCTCCTACAATGAGCAGTTCTTC. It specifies CASRAIGGSSYNEQFF.

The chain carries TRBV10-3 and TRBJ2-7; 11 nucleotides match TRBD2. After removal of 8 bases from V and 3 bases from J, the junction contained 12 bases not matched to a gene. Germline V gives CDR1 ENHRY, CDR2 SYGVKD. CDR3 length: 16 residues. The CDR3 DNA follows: TGTGCCATCGGGATAACGGGACTAGCGGAGAGCTACGAGCAGTACTTC. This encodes CAIGITGLAESYEQYF.

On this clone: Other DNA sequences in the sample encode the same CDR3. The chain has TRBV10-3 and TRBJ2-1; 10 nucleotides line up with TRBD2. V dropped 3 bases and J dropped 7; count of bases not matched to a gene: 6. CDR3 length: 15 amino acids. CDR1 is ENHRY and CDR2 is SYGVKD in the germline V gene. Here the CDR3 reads CAISEVGLAVNEQFF. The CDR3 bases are TGTGCCATCAGTGAAGTAGGACTAGCGGTTAATGAGCAGTTCTTC.

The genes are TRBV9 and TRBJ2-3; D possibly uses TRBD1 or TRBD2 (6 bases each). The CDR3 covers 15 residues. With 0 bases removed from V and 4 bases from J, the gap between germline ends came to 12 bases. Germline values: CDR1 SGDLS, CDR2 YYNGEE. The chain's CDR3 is CASSVGGGGPDTQYF. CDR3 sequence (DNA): TGTGCCAGCAGCGTAGGAGGAGGGGGGCCAGATACGCAGTATTTT. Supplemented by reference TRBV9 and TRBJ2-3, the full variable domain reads DSGVTQTPKHLITATGQRVTLRCSPRSGDLSVYWYQQSLDQGLQFLIQYYNGEERAKGNILERFSAQQFPDLHSELNLSSLELGDSALYFCASSVGGGGPDTQYFGPGTRLTVL.

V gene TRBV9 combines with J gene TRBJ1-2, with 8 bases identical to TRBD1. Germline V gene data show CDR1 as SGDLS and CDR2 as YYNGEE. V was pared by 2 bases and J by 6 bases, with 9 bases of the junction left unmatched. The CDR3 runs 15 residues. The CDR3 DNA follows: TGTGCCAGCAGCGTTGGGGACAGGAATATTAATGGCTACACCTTC. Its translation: CASSVGDRNINGYTF.

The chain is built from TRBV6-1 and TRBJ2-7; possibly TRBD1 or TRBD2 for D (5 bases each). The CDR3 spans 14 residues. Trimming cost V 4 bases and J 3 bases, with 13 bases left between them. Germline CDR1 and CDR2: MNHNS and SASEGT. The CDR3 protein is CASSGTGRYYEQYF. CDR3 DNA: TGTGCCAGCAGTGGGACGGGGCGATACTACGAGCAGTACTTC.

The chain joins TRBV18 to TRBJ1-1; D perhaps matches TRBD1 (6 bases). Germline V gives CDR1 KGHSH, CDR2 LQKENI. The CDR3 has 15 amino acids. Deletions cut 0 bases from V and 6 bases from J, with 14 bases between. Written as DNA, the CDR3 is TGTGCCAGCTCACCACCGATAACAGGGAAGGCTGAAGCTTTCTTT. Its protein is CASSPPITGKAEAFF.

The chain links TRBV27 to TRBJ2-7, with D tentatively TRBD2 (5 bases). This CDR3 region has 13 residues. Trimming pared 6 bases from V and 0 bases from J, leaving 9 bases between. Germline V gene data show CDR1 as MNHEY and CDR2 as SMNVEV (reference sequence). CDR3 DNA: TGTGCCAGCAGAGGACTTCGCTCCTACGAGCAGTACTTC. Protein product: CASRGLRSYEQYF.

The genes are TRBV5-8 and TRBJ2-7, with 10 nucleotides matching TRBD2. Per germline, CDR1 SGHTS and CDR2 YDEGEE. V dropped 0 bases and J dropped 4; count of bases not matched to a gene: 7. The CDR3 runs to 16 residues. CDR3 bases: TGTGCCAGCAGCTTGGTGCTAGCGGGAGATCGGTACGAGCAGTACTTC. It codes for CASSLVLAGDRYEQYF.